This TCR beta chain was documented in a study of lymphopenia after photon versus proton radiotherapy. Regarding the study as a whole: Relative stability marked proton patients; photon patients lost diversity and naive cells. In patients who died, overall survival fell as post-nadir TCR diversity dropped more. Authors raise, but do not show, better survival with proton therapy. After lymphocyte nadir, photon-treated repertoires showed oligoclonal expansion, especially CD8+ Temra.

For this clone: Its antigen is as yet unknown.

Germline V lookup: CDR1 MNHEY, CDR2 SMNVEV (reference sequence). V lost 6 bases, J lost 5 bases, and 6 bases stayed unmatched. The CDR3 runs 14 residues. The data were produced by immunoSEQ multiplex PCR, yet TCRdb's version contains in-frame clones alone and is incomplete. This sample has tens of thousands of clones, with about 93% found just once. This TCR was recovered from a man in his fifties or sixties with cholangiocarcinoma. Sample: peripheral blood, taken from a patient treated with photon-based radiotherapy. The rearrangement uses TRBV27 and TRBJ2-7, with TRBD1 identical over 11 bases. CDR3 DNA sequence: TGTGCCAGCAGACAGGGACAGGGGGTTAACGAGCAGTACTTC. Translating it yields CASRQGQGVNEQYF.